The clone carrying this T cell receptor beta chain has a handful of counts. The data are from a study of blood T cells in healthy people across ages. Germline lookup yields CDR1 DFQATT and CDR2 SNEGSKA (reference sequence). This CDR3 spans 16 amino acids. Trimming left V 6 bases short and J 0 bases short, with 18 bases between. The authors ran a second PCR of 7 to 11 cycles using a sample-barcoded 5' primer and a J-beta primer mix. Each CDR3 protein gets one entry after TCRdb re-called the 5' RACE reads with MiXCR. This table has roughly 1,500,000 distinct CDR3 sequences, approximately 38% appearing once.

The sequence came from a woman between 18 and 29 years old in good health. Sequencing was performed on blood. The chain employs TRBV20-1 and TRBJ2-1, with TRBD2 as a possible D gene (6 bases). The CDR3 is CSARSLASGSYNEQFF. The DNA for the CDR3 is TGCAGTGCACGGAGTCTAGCGAGTGGCTCCTACAATGAGCAGTTCTTC.